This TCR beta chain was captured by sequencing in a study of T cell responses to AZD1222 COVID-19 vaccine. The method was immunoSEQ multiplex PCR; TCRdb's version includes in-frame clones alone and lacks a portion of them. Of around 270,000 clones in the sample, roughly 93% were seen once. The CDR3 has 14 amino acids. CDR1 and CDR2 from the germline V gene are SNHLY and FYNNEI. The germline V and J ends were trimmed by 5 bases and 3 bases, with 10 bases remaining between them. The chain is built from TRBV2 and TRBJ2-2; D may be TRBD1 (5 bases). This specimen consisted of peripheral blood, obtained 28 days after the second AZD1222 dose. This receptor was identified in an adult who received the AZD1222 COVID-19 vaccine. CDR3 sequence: CASSLTQDTGELFF. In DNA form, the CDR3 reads TGTGCCAGCAGTCTTACACAGGACACCGGGGAGCTGTTTTTT.